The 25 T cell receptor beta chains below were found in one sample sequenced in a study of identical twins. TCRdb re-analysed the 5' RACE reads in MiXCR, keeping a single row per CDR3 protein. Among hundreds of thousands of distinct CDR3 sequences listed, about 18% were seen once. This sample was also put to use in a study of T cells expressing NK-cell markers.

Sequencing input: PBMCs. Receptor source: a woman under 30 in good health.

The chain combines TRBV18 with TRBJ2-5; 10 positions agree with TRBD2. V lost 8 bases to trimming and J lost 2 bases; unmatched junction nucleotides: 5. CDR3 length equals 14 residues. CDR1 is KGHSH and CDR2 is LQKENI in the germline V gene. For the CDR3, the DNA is TGTGCCAGCAGTACTAGCGGGACTCAAGAGACCCAGTACTTC. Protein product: CASSTSGTQETQYF. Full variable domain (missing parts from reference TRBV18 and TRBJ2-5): NAGVMQNPRHLVRRRGQEARLRCSPMKGHSHVYWYRQLPEEGLKFMVYLQKENIIDESGMPKERFSAEFPKEGPSILRIQQVVRGDSAAYFCASSTSGTQETQYFGPGTRLLVL.

CDR3 DNA sequence: TGTGCCAGCAGCTACCTACAGGGGTTGGCGGACGAGCAGTACTTC. It yields the protein CASSYLQGLADEQYF. This rearrangement joins TRBV5-6 to TRBJ2-7; 7 bases agree with TRBD1. Germline V CDR1 and CDR2: SGHDT, YYEEEE. V shed 3 bases, J shed 5 bases, and the junction held 11 bases outside the gene matches. This CDR3 region has 15 residues. Full variable domain (rest looked up from reference TRBV5-6 and TRBJ2-7): DAGVTQSPTHLIKTRGQQVTLRCSPKSGHDTVSWYQQALGQGPQFIFQYYEEEERQRGNFPDRFSGHQFPNYSSELNVNALLLGDSALYLCASSYLQGLADEQYFGPGTRLTVT.

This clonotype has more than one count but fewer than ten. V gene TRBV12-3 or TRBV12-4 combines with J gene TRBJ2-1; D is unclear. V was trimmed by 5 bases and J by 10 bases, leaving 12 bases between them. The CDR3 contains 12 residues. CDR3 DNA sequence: TGTGCCAGCAGTCGGGTCGTAGGGGAGCAGTTCTTC. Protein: CASSRVVGEQFF.

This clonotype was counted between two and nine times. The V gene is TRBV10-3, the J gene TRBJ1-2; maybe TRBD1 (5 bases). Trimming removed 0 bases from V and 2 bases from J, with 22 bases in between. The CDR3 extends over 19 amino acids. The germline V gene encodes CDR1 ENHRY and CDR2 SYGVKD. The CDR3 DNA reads TGTGCCATCAGTGAGTCCGCAGGGAGGCGGGAAGGGGTGAACTATGGCTACACCTTC. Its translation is CAISESAGRREGVNYGYTF.

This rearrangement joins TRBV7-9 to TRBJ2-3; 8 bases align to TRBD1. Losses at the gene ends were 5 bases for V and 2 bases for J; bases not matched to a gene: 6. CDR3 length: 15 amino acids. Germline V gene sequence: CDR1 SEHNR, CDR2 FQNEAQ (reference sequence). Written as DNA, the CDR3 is TGTGCCAGCAGCCTACAGGGGGTGACCACAGATACGCAGTATTTT. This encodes CASSLQGVTTDTQYF.

CDR3 nucleotide sequence: TGCGCCAGCAGCTTATCTAGCGGGGTTAAAGAGACCCAGTACTTC. It is translated as CASSLSSGVKETQYF. The genes are TRBV5-1 and TRBJ2-5, with 9 bases that match TRBD2. This CDR3 is 15 amino acids long. Germline CDR1 reads SGHRS; CDR2 reads YFSETQ. J was trimmed by 3 bases and V by 2 bases; bases with no gene match: 5.

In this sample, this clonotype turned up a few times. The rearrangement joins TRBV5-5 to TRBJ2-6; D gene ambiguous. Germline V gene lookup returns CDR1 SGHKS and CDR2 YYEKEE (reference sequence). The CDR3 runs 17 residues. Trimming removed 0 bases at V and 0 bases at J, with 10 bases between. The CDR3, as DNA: TGTGCCAGCAGCTTGGATCCGACGCTCTCTGGGGCCAACGTCCTGACTTTC. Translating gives CASSLDPTLSGANVLTF.

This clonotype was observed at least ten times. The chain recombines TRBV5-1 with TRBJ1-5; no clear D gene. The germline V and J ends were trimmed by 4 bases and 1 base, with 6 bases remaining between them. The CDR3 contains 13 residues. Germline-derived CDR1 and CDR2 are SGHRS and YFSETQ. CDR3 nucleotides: TGCGCCAGCAGCAGAGAAAGCAATCAGCCCCAGCATTTT. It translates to CASSRESNQPQHF. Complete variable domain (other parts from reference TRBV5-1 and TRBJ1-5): KAGVTQTPRYLIKTRGQQVTLSCSPISGHRSVSWYQQTPGQGLQFLFEYFSETQRNKGNFPGRFSGRQFSNSRSEMNVSTLELGDSALYLCASSRESNQPQHFGDGTRLSIL.

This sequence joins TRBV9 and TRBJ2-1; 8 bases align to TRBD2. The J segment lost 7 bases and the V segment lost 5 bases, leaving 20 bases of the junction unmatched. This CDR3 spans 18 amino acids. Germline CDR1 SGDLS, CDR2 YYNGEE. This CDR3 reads CASSIQPHSAGGYNEQFF. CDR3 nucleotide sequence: TGTGCCAGCAGTATACAACCCCACTCGGCGGGGGGTTATAATGAGCAGTTCTTC.

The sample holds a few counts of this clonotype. CDR3 DNA: TGCAGTGCTGCTCGGACTAGCGGGAGTAGGATGAATGAGCAGTTCTTC. It encodes CSAARTSGSRMNEQFF. The chain uses TRBV20-1 and TRBJ2-1; TRBD2 matches 13 bases. This CDR3 has 16 amino acids. CDR1 and CDR2 (germline): DFQATT, SNEGSKA (reference sequence). V shed 5 bases and J 7 bases; nucleotides not matched to a gene: 11.

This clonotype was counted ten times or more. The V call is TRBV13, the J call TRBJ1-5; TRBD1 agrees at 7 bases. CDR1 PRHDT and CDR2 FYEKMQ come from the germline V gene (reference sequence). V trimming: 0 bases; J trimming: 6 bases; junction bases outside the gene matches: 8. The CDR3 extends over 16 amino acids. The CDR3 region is CASSLGVGDSGQPQHF. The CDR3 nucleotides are TGTGCCAGCAGCTTAGGCGTCGGGGACAGCGGTCAGCCCCAGCATTTT.

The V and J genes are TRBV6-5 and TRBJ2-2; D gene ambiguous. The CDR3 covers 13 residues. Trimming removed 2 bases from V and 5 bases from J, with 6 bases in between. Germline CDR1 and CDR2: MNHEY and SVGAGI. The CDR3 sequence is CASSYGSTGELFF. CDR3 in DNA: TGTGCCAGCAGTTACGGGTCAACCGGGGAGCTGTTTTTT.

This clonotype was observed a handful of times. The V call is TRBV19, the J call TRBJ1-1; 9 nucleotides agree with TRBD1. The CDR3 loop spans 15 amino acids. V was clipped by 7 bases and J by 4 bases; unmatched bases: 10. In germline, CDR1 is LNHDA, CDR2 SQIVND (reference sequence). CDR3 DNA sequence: TGTGCCAGTACCAAGGGACAGGGACTAAGCACTGAAGCTTTCTTT. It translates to CASTKGQGLSTEAFF.

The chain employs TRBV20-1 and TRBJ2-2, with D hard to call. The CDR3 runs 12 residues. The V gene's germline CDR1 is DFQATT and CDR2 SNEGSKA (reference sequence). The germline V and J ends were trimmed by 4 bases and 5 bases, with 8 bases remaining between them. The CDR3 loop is CSAMLGTGELFF. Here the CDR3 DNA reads TGCAGTGCTATGTTGGGGACCGGGGAGCTGTTTTTT.

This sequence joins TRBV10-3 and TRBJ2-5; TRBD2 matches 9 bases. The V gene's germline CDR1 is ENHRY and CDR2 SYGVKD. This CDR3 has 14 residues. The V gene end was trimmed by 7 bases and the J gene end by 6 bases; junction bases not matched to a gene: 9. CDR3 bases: TGTGCCATCATGGAAAATCCTAGCGGGAAGACCCAGTACTTC. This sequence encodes CAIMENPSGKTQYF.

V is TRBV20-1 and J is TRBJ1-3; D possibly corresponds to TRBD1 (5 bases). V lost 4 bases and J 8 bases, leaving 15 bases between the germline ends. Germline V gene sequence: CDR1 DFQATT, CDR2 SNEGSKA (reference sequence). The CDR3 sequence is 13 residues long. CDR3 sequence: CSAIGRGLDTIYF. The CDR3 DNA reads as TGCAGTGCTATTGGACGGGGGTTGGACACCATATATTTT.

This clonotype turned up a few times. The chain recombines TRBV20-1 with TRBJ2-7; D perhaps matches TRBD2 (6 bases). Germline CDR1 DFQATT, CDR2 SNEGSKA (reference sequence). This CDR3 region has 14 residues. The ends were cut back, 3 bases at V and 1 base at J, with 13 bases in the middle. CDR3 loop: CSASKSGGSYEQYF. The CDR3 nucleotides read TGCAGTGCTAGCAAATCCGGGGGTTCCTACGAGCAGTACTTC.

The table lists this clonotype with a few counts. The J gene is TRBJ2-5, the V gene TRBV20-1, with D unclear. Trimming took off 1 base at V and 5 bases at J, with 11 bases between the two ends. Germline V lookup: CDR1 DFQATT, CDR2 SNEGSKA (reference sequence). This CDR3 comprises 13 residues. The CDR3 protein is CSARGVIGETQYF. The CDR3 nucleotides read TGCAGTGCTAGAGGGGTAATCGGCGAGACCCAGTACTTC.

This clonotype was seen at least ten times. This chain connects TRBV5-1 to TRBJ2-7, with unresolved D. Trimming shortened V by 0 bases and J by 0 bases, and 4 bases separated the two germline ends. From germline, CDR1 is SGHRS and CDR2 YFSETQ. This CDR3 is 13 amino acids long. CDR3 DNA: TGCGCCAGCAGCTTGGAACGCTCCTACGAGCAGTACTTC. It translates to CASSLERSYEQYF. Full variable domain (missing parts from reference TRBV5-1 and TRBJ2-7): KAGVTQTPRYLIKTRGQQVTLSCSPISGHRSVSWYQQTPGQGLQFLFEYFSETQRNKGNFPGRFSGRQFSNSRSEMNVSTLELGDSALYLCASSLERSYEQYFGPGTRLTVT.

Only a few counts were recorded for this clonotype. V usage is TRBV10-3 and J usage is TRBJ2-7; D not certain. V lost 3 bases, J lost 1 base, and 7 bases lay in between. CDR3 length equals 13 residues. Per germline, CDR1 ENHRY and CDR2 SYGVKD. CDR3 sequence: CAISDAGSYEQYF. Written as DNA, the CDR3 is TGTGCCATCAGTGACGCAGGATCCTACGAGCAGTACTTC.

Here the CDR3 reads CASSSDTNEQFF. CDR3 nucleotides: TGTGCCAGCAGCTCGGACACAAATGAGCAGTTCTTC. V and J are TRBV7-2 and TRBJ2-1, with a possible D match to TRBD1 (5 bases). CDR1 SGHTA and CDR2 FQGNSA come from the germline V gene. The CDR3 totals 12 residues. V lost 4 bases and J lost 7, with 8 bases in between.

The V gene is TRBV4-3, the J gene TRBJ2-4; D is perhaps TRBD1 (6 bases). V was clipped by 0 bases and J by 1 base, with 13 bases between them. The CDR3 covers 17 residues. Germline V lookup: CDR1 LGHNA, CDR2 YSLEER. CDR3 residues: CASSQDVRGNAKNIQYF. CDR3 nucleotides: TGCGCCAGCAGCCAAGATGTGAGGGGGAACGCCAAAAACATTCAGTACTTC.

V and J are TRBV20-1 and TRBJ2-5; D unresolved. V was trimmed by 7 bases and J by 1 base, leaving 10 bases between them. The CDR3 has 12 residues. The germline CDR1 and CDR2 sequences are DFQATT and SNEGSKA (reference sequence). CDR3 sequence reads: CSVTRVQETQYF. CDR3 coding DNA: TGCAGTGTCACTCGGGTCCAAGAGACCCAGTACTTC.

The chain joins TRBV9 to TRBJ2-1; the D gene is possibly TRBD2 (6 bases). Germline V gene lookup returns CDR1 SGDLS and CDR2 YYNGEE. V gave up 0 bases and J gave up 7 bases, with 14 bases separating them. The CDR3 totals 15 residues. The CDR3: CASSVAGSVVNEQFF. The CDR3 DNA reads TGTGCCAGCAGCGTAGCCGGGAGTGTGGTTAATGAGCAGTTCTTC.

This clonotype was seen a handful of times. The CDR3 protein is CASSAQRGGGNSPLHF. The CDR3 nucleotides are TGTGCCAGCAGCGCCCAACGGGGGGGAGGCAATTCACCCCTCCACTTT. The chain couples TRBV9 to TRBJ1-6; a weak D match, TRBD1 (5 bases). The V gene's germline CDR1 is SGDLS and CDR2 YYNGEE. The CDR3 extends over 16 amino acids. V was clipped by 3 bases and J by 7 bases, with 17 bases between them.